The entry below gives a single TCR beta chain sequence along with its context. The CDR3 has 15 residues. Germline CDR1 reads SGHDT; CDR2 reads YYEEEE. The V and J ends lost 0 bases and 4 bases respectively, with 8 bases between them. Repertoires were generated with immunoSEQ multiplex PCR, while TCRdb's copy carries only in-frame clones and drops some. The sample shows some 150,000 clones, about 91% of them seen only once. These data come from a study of control samples from healthy donors and cancer patients. The chain employs TRBV5-6 and TRBJ1-6; D may be TRBD1 (5 bases). Sequencing was done on a sample of blood. The TCR comes from a man aged 30 to 39 in good health. The CDR3 DNA reads TGTGCCAGCAGCTTGGATGACAGATATAATTCACCCCTCCACTTT. Amino acids: CASSLDDRYNSPLHF.